The T cell receptor beta chain described here comes from a study of blood T cell repertoires in COVID-19. The assay was immunoSEQ multiplex PCR, and TCRdb's table has in-frame clones only and misses some. The data contain some 27,000 clones, approximately 67% of them seen just once; the ten biggest clones take up around 17%. The CDR3 loop spans 14 amino acids. V lost 5 bases and J lost 3, with 13 bases in between. Per germline, CDR1 KGHDR and CDR2 SFDVKD. Sequenced: peripheral blood. The chain is built from TRBV24-1 and TRBJ2-7; D possibly corresponds to TRBD1 (6 bases). This TCR was recovered from a human donor in a cohort sampled during active COVID-19. The CDR3 DNA reads as TGTGCCACCAGTGTGCCTAGGACAGTCTACGAGCAGTACTTC. Translated, it gives CATSVPRTVYEQYF.